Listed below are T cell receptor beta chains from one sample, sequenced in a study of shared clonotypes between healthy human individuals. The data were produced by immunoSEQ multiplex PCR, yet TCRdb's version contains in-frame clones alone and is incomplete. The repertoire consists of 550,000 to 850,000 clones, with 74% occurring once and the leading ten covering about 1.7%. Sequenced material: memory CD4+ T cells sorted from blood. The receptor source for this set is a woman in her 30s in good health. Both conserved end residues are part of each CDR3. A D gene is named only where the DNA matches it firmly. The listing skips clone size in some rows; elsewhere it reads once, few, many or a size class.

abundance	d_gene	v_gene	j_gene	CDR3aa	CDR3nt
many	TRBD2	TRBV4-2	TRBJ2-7	CASSHGTGTSLSYEQYF	TGTGCCAGCAGCCACGGAACCGGGACTAGCCTTTCCTACGAGCAGTACTTC
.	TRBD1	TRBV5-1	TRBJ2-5	CASSIGTGRETQYF	TGCGCCAGCAGCATCGGGACAGGGCGAGAGACCCAGTACTTC
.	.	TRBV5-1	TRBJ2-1	CASSTGVSDEQFF	TGCGCCAGCAGTACGGGAGTGAGCGATGAGCAGTTCTTC
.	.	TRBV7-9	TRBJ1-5	CAAPVRQIKNSNQPQHF	TGTGCTGCACCCGTCAGGCAGATTAAAAATAGCAATCAGCCCCAGCATTTT
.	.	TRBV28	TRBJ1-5	CASSLTSLGLSNQPQHF	TGTGCCAGCAGTTTAACTTCTTTGGGACTAAGCAATCAGCCCCAGCATTTT
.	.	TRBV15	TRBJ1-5	CATSRDTGEDQPQHF	TGTGCCACCAGCAGAGATACCGGGGAGGATCAGCCCCAGCATTTT
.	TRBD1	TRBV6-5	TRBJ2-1	CASSQGVLSYNEQFF	TGTGCCAGCAGTCAGGGGGTTCTTTCCTACAATGAGCAGTTCTTC
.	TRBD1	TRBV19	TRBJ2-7	CASSNTGDEQYF	TGTGCCAGTAGTAATACAGGGGACGAGCAGTACTTC
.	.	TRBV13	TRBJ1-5	CASSEDRAGPQPQHF	TGTGCCAGCAGCGAGGACCGTGCCGGGCCTCAGCCCCAGCATTTT
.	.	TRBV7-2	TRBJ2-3	CANGQFSTDTQYF	TGTGCCAACGGACAGTTCAGCACAGATACGCAGTATTTT
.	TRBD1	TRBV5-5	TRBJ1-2	CASSPDRYSNYGYTF	TGTGCCAGCAGCCCGGACAGGTACTCTAACTATGGCTACACCTTC
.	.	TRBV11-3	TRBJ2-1	CASSPGRVSYNEQFF	TGTGCCAGCAGCCCAGGCAGGGTCTCCTACAATGAGCAGTTCTTC
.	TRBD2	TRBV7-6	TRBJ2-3	CASSLLAGEFTDTQYF	TGTGCCAGCAGCTTACTAGCGGGAGAATTCACAGATACGCAGTATTTT
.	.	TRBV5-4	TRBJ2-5	CASRFLSGEVKETQYF	TGTGCCAGCAGATTCCTTAGCGGTGAGGTAAAGGAGACCCAGTACTTC
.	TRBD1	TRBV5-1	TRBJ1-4	CASSLGDRDGEKLFF	TGCGCCAGCAGCTTGGGAGACAGGGACGGAGAAAAACTGTTTTTT
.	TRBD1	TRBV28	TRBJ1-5	CASRLLTGENSNQPQHF	TGTGCCAGCAGGCTTTTGACAGGGGAAAATTCTAATCAGCCCCAGCATTTT
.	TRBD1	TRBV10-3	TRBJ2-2	CASKGTGGTGELFF	TGTGCCTCCAAGGGGACAGGGGGGACCGGGGAGCTGTTTTTT
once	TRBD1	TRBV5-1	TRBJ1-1	CASSLEAPLSRGLNTEAFF	TGCGCCAGCAGCTTGGAGGCTCCCCTCTCCAGGGGGCTGAACACTGAAGCTTTCTTT
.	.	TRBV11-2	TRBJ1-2	CASSLNRNYGYTF	TGTGCCAGCAGCTTAAATAGAAACTATGGCTACACCTTC
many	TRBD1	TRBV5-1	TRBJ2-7	CASRGDRDIMGGGEQYF	TGCGCCAGCAGGGGGGACAGGGATATTATGGGTGGAGGCGAGCAGTACTTC
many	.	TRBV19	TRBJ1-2	CASSMGLNYGYTF	TGTGCCAGTAGTATGGGACTGAACTATGGCTACACCTTC
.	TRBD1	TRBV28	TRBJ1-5	CASKRGQGGQPQHF	TGTGCCAGCAAGAGGGGACAGGGAGGTCAGCCCCAGCATTTT
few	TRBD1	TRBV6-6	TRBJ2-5	CASSYAGQGTKTQYF	TGTGCCAGCAGTTACGCTGGACAGGGAACGAAGACCCAGTACTTC
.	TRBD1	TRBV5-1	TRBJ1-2	CASTGVPGQTYGYTF	TGCGCCAGCACCGGGGTCCCGGGACAGACCTATGGCTACACCTTC
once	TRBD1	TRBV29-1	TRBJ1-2	CSVVDRGYGYTF	TGCAGCGTTGTAGACAGGGGCTATGGCTACACCTTC
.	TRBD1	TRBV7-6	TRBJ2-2	CASSLSQGARELFF	TGTGCCAGCAGCTTATCACAGGGGGCGCGGGAGCTGTTTTTT
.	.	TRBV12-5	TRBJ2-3	CASGYRYEGRTDTQYF	TGTGCTAGTGGTTACCGGTACGAGGGACGCACAGATACGCAGTATTTT
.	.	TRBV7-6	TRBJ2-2	CASSPTWTGELFF	TGTGCCAGCAGCCCGACCTGGACCGGGGAGCTGTTTTTT
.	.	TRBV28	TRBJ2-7	CASGHYEQYF	TGTGCCAGCGGACACTACGAGCAGTACTTC
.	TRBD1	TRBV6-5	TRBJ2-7	CASSGGQGGSYEQYF	TGTGCCAGCAGTGGGGGACAGGGAGGGTCCTACGAGCAGTACTTC
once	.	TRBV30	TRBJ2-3	CACRVQGSDTQYF	TGTGCCTGCCGAGTCCAGGGGTCAGATACGCAGTATTTT
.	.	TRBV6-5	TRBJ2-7	CASSYGAEQYF	TGTGCCAGCAGTTACGGCGCCGAGCAGTACTTC
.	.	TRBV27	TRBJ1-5	CASSLSGLGRGNQPQHF	TGTGCCAGCAGTTTATCTGGCTTGGGACGGGGAAATCAGCCCCAGCATTTT
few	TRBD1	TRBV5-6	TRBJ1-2	CASSFRQGIYGYTF	TGTGCCAGCAGCTTCCGACAGGGGATCTATGGCTACACCTTC
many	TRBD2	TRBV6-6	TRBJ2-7	CASSYASGSYEQYF	TGTGCCAGCAGTTACGCTAGCGGGAGTTACGAGCAGTACTTC
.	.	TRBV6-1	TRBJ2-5	CASSTGSWAETQYF	TGTGCCAGCAGTACCGGGAGTTGGGCGGAGACCCAGTACTTC